Reported below is one T cell receptor (beta chain). This entry is derived from a study of T cell changes during pregnancy in multiple sclerosis. With V trimmed by 3 bases and J by 6 bases, 10 bases remained unmatched. Germline V gene lookup returns CDR1 LNHDA and CDR2 SQIVND (reference sequence). There are 17 residues in the CDR3. Libraries were prepared by immunoSEQ multiplex PCR; TCRdb keeps only in-frame clonotypes and omits some of them. The sample includes under 50,000 clones, 90% to 95% of them seen just once. V is TRBV19 and J is TRBJ1-5; the match to TRBD1 covers 11 bases. The clonotype was recovered from a female donor with multiple sclerosis, enrolled in a pregnancy study. Sequencing was performed on CD4+ T cells from peripheral blood mononuclear cells, taken after pregnancy. The CDR3 loop reads CASSMRRGQGVGQPQHF. CDR3 in DNA: TGTGCCAGTAGTATGCGTCGGGGACAGGGGGTCGGTCAGCCCCAGCATTTT.